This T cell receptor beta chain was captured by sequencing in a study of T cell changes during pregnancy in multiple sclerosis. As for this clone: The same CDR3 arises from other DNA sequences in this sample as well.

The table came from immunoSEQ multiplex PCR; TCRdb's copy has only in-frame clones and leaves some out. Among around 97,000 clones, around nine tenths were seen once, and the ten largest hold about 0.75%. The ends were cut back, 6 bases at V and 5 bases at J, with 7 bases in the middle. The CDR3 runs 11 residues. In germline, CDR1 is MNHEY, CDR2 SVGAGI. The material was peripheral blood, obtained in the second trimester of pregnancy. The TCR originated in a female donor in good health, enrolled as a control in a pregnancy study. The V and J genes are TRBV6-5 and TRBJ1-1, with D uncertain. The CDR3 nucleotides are TGTGCCAGCAGACGAGGGACTGAAGCTTTCTTT. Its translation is CASRRGTEAFF.